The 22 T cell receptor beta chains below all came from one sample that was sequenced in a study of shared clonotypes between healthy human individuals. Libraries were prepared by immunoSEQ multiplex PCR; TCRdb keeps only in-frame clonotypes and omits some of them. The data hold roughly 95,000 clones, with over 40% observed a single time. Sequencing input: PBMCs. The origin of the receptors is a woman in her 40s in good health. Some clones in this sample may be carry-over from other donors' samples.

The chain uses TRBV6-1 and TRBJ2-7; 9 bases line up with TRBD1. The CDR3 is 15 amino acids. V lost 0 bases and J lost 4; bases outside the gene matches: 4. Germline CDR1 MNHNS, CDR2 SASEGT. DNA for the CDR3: TGTGCCAGCAGTGAAGCAGGGACAGGGCGTTACGAGCAGTACTTC. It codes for CASSEAGTGRYEQYF.

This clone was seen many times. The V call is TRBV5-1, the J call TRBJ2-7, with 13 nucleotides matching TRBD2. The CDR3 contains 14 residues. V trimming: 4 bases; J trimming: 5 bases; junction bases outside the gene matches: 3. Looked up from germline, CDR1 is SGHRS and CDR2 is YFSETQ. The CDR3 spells CASSRTSGSHEQYF. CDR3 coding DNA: TGCGCCAGCAGCCGGACTAGCGGGAGCCACGAGCAGTACTTC.

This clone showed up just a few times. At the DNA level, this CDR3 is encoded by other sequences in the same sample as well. The CDR3 spells CSGVTGEGTEAFF. CDR3 in DNA: TGCAGCGGGGTTACAGGGGAGGGCACTGAAGCTTTCTTT. This chain connects TRBV29-1 to TRBJ1-1; the match to TRBD1 covers 7 bases. The germline V gene encodes CDR1 SQVTM and CDR2 ANQGSEA. This CDR3 has 13 residues. V was pared by 7 bases and J by 4 bases, with 9 bases of the junction left unmatched.

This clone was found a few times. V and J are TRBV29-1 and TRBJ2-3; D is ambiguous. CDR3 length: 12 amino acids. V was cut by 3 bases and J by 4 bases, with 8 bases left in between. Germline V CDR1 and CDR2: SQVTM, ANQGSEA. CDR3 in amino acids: CSVELGPDTQYF. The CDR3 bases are TGCAGCGTTGAGCTAGGACCAGATACGCAGTATTTT.

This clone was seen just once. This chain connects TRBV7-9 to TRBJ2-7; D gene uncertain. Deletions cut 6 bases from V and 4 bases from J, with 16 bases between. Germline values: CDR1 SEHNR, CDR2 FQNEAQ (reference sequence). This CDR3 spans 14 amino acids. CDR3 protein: CASSSVGSSYEQYF. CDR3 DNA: TGTGCCAGCAGTTCAGTAGGGTCCTCTTACGAGCAGTACTTC.

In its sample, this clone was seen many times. The CDR3 nucleotides are TGTGCCAGCAGCCCCGGGGAGTTTGCCTCCGAGCAGTACTTC. Its translation: CASSPGEFASEQYF. This chain connects TRBV5-6 to TRBJ2-7, with D perhaps matching TRBD2 (5 bases). The CDR3 covers 14 residues. The V end lost 4 bases, the J end lost 6 bases, and 17 bases lay between the germline ends. From germline, CDR1 is SGHDT and CDR2 YYEEEE. The full variable domain, rest sourced from reference TRBV5-6 and TRBJ2-7, is DAGVTQSPTHLIKTRGQQVTLRCSPKSGHDTVSWYQQALGQGPQFIFQYYEEEERQRGNFPDRFSGHQFPNYSSELNVNALLLGDSALYLCASSPGEFASEQYFGPGTRLTVT.

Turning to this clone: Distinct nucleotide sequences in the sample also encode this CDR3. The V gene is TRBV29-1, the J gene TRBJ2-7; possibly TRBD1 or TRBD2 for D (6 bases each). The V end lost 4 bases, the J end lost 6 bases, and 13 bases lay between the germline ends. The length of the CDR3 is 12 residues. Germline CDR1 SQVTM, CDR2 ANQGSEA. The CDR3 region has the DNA TGCAGCGTTGGGTTGACGGGGGCCGAGCAGTACTTC. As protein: CSVGLTGAEQYF.

This CDR3 is CAWSQETSGSIYEQFF. The CDR3 DNA is TGTGCCTGGTCCCAGGAGACTAGCGGGAGTATCTATGAGCAGTTCTTC. The chain recombines TRBV30 with TRBJ2-1, with 12 bases identical to TRBD2. J lost 8 bases, V lost 5 bases, and 13 bases had no gene match. The CDR3 is 16 amino acids. The germline V gene has CDR1 GTSNPN and CDR2 SVGIG (reference sequence).

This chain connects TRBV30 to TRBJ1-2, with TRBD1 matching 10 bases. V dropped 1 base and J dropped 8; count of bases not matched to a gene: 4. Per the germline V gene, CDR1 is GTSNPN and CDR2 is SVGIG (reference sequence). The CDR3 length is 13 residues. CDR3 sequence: CAWSGDRGFGYTF. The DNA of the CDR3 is TGTGCCTGGAGTGGGGACAGGGGTTTCGGCTACACCTTC.

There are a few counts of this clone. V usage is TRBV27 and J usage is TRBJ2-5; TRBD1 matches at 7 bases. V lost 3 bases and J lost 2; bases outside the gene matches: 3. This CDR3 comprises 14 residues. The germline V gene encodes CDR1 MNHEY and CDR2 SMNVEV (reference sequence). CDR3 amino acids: CASSFRQGQETQYF. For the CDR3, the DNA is TGTGCCAGCAGTTTTAGACAGGGACAAGAGACCCAGTACTTC.

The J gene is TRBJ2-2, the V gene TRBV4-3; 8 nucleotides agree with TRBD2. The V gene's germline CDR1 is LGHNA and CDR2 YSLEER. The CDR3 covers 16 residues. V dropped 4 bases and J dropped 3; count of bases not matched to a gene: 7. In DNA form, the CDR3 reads TGCGCCAGCAGCCGAGACGGGGGGGGCTACACCGGGGAGCTGTTTTTT. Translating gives CASSRDGGGYTGELFF.

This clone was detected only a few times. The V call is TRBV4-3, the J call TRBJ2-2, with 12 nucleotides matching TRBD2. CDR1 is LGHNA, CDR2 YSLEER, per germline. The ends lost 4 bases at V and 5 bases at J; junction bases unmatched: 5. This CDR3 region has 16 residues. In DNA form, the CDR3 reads TGCGCCAGCAGCCCCCTAGCGGGAGGGCTTACCGGGGAGCTGTTTTTT. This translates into CASSPLAGGLTGELFF.

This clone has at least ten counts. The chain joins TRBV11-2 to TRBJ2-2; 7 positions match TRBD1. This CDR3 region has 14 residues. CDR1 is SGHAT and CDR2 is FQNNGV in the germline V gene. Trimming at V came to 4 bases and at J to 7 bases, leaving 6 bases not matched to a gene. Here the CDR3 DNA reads TGTGCCAGCAGCTCCGGGACAGCGCGCGGGGAGCTGTTTTTT. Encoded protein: CASSSGTARGELFF.

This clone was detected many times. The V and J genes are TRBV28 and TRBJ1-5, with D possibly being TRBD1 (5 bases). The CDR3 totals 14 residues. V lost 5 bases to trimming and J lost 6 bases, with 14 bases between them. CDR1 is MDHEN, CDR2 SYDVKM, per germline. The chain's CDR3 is CASSPSLGGQPQHF. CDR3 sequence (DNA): TGTGCCAGCAGTCCGTCCCTGGGGGGTCAGCCCCAGCATTTT.

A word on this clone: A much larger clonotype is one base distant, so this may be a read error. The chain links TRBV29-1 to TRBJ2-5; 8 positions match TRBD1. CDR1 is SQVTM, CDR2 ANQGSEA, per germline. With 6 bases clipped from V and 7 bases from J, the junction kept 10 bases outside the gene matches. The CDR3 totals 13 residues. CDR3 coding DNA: TGCAGCGTCGCCCAGACAGGGGAGGTGACCCAGTACTTC. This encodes CSVAQTGEVTQYF.

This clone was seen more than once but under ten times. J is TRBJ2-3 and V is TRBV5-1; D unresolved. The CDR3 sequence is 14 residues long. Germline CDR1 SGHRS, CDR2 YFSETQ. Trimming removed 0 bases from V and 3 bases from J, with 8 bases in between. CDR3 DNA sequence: TGCGCCAGCAGCTTGGGGGTTCAGACAGATACGCAGTATTTT. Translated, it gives CASSLGVQTDTQYF.

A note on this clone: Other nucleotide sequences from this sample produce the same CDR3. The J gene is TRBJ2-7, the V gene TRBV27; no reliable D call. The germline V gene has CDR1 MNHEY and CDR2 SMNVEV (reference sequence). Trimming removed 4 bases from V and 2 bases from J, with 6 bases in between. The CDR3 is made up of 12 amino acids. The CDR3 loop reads CASSSPTYEQYF. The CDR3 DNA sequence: TGTGCCAGCAGTTCCCCCACCTACGAGCAGTACTTC.

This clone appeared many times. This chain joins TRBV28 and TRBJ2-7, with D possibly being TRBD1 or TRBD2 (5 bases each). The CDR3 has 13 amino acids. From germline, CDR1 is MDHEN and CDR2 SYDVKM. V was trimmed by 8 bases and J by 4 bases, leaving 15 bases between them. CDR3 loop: CASRRGRQYEQYF. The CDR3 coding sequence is TGTGCCAGCCGCCGGGGCAGGCAGTACGAGCAGTACTTC.

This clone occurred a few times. The CDR3 DNA is TGTGCCAGCGGTCAACGAGCGGATAGCTCTGGGGCCAACGTCCTGACTTTC. Translation gives CASGQRADSSGANVLTF. The chain is built from TRBV5-6 and TRBJ2-6; a possible D gene is TRBD2 (5 bases). Germline CDR1 is SGHDT and CDR2 is YYEEEE. V shed 7 bases and J shed 0 bases, with 17 bases lying between them. There are 17 residues in the CDR3.

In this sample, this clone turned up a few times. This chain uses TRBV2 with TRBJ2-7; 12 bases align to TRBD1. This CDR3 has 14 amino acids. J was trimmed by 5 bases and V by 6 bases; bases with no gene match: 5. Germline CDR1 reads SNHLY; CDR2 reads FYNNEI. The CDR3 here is CASSRDRGLNEQYF. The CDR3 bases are TGTGCCAGCAGCCGGGACAGGGGGCTCAACGAGCAGTACTTC.

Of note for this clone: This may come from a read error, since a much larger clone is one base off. CDR3 sequence: CASSLGLADTDTQYF. DNA for the CDR3: TGTGCCAGCAGCTTGGGACTAGCGGACACAGATACGCAGTATTTT. This chain connects TRBV7-9 to TRBJ2-3, with 11 positions matching TRBD2. Germline CDR1 reads SEHNR; CDR2 reads FQNEAQ (reference sequence). Trimming at V came to 3 bases and at J to 2 bases, leaving 1 base not matched to a gene. The CDR3 runs 15 residues. The variable domain in full, completed from reference TRBV7-9 and TRBJ2-3, reads DTGVSQNPRHKITKRGQNVTFRCDPISEHNRLYWYRQTLGQGPEFLTYFQNEAQLEKSRLLSDRFSAERPKGSFSTLEIQRTEQGDSAMYLCASSLGLADTDTQYFGPGTRLTVL.

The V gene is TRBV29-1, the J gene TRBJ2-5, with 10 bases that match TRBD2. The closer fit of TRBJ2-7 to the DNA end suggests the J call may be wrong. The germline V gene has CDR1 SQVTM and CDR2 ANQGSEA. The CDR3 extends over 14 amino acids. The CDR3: CSVTSSGRGYEQYF. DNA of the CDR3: TGCAGCGTAACATCCAGCGGGAGGGGCTACGAGCAGTACTTC.